Each of the 9 T cell receptor beta chains below was sequenced from the same sample in a study of CD8+CD57+ T cells in acquired aplastic anemia. CD8+CD57+ cell expansion, shown by flow cytometry, had occurred in the patients selected for sequencing. The TCR beta profiling, which covered VDJ combination and CDR3 sequence, was carried out using genomic DNA as the template. TCRdb reprocessed the reads via MiXCR and lists one record per CDR3 protein. The sample lists about 160,000 distinct CDR3 sequences; roughly two thirds were seen once. The source material was sorted CD4+, CD8+, or CD8+CD57+ T cells (not recorded which) from PBMCs. These receptors were taken from a human donor with aplastic anemia.

CDR3 in amino acids: CASSYYGLAGYEQYF. In nucleotides, the CDR3 is TGTGCCAGCAGTTACTATGGACTAGCTGGCTACGAGCAGTACTTC. This chain joins TRBV7-9 and TRBJ2-7; 8 bases are shared with TRBD2. V trimming: 6 bases; J trimming: 3 bases; junction bases outside the gene matches: 10. The CDR3 loop spans 15 amino acids. Germline V lookup: CDR1 SEHNR, CDR2 FQNEAQ (reference sequence).

This clonotype was recorded a few times. The chain links TRBV7-9 to TRBJ2-5, with a tentative D call TRBD2 (6 bases). This CDR3 region has 16 residues. The V gene lost 0 bases and the J gene lost 4 bases, with 15 bases spanning the gap. CDR1 is SEHNR, CDR2 FQNEAQ, per germline (reference sequence). As DNA, the CDR3 is TGTGCCAGCAGCTTAGCGGAGGAGGGAGGCGGAGAGACCCAGTACTTC. It specifies CASSLAEEGGGETQYF. Full variable domain (missing parts from reference TRBV7-9 and TRBJ2-5): DTGVSQNPRHKITKRGQNVTFRCDPISEHNRLYWYRQTLGQGPEFLTYFQNEAQLEKSRLLSDRFSAERPKGSFSTLEIQRTEQGDSAMYLCASSLAEEGGGETQYFGPGTRLLVL.

The CDR3 nucleotides read TGCAGTGCTAGAGGCTCTTTGTTAAACATTCAGTACTTC. Translating it yields CSARGSLLNIQYF. The V gene is TRBV20-1, the J gene TRBJ2-4; D is uncertain. From germline, CDR1 is DFQATT and CDR2 SNEGSKA (reference sequence). The CDR3 is made up of 13 amino acids. The V end lost 1 base, the J end lost 6 bases, and 10 bases lay between the germline ends.

The chain joins TRBV6-5 to TRBJ1-1; D is perhaps TRBD1 (6 bases). The germline gives CDR1 MNHEY, CDR2 SVGAGI. The CDR3 covers 16 residues. V lost 5 bases to trimming and J lost 9 bases, with 25 bases between them. In DNA form, the CDR3 reads TGTGCCAGCAGTGACGGACAGAGCGTGGGGTGGCGTAAAGCTTTCTTT. This codes for CASSDGQSVGWRKAFF.

As to this clonotype: Germline and junction disagree at one end, which may indicate a read error. V gene TRBV24-1 combines with J gene TRBJ2-6; a possible D gene is TRBD1 (8 bases). This CDR3 has 17 residues. Per germline, CDR1 KGHDR and CDR2 SFDVKD. This CDR3 is CATSGTGGGSGVNVLTF. The CDR3 nucleotides are TGTGCCACCAGTGGAACAGGGGGGGGGAGCGGGGTCAACGTCCTGACTTTC.

This CDR3 is CASSDLGAQNTGELFF. The CDR3 DNA follows: TGTGCCAGCAGTGATTTAGGGGCACAGAACACCGGGGAGCTGTTTTTT. The chain employs TRBV2 and TRBJ2-2; tentatively, D is TRBD1 (5 bases). V was shortened by 3 bases and J by 1 base, with 12 bases between the two germline ends. The germline V gene encodes CDR1 SNHLY and CDR2 FYNNEI. The CDR3 runs to 16 residues.

The chain has TRBV7-2 and TRBJ2-1; TRBD2 agrees at 8 bases. CDR1 and CDR2 (germline): SGHTA, FQGNSA. With 7 bases clipped from V and 3 bases from J, the junction kept 2 bases outside the gene matches. The length of the CDR3 is 13 residues. The CDR3 sequence is CASITSGYNEQFF. The CDR3 region has the DNA TGTGCCAGCATCACTAGCGGCTACAATGAGCAGTTCTTC.

This clonotype turned up a few times. A read error may account for a junction end that differs from germline. The V and J genes are TRBV10-3 and TRBJ1-6, with 11 bases lining up with TRBD1. Germline CDR1 ENHRY, CDR2 SYGVKD. This CDR3 is 15 amino acids long. CDR3 in DNA: TGTGCCATCAGTGAGTCCGGACAGGGGGCAGCCCCCTTTTCATTT. Protein: CAISESGQGAAPFSF.

This sequence joins TRBV10-3 and TRBJ2-3; D ambiguous. In germline, CDR1 is ENHRY, CDR2 SYGVKD. The CDR3 has 16 amino acids. Between the trimmed V and J ends, which lost 1 base and 1 base, there was a span of 12 bases. The CDR3, as DNA: TGTGCCATCAGTGAGTGGTCGGGTTATGGCACAGATACGCAGTATTTT. Amino acids: CAISEWSGYGTDTQYF.